This TCR beta chain was sequenced during a study of TIL therapy for anti-PD-1-resistant metastatic lung cancer. As for the study in general: Median tumor PD-L1 proportion score was roughly 5.4%.

This clone appeared once. Time point of the sample: pre-treatment sample, taken before nivolumab and TIL therapy. Stage 4 NSCLC adults joined between 2017 and 2020. The V gene lost 3 bases and the J gene lost 1 base, with 7 bases spanning the gap. The CDR3 has 15 amino acids. Germline CDR1 is LNHDA and CDR2 is SQIVND (reference sequence). Sequencing used immunoSEQ v3. Survey-level samples got some 2 million read pairs; deep-level samples got roughly 4.5-6 million. Clones were sequenced by immunoSEQ multiplex PCR, and TCRdb holds only the in-frame ones, with some missing. The data show over 15,000 clones, with 74% seen just once and under 45% held by the top ten.

This specimen consisted of blood, obtained at baseline. The origin of this receptor is a person between 25 and 79 years old with non-small cell lung cancer. This rearrangement joins TRBV19 to TRBJ2-6; D unclear. The CDR3 protein is CASSILGSGANVLTF. The CDR3, as DNA: TGTGCCAGTAGTATCCTCGGATCTGGGGCCAACGTCCTGACTTTC.